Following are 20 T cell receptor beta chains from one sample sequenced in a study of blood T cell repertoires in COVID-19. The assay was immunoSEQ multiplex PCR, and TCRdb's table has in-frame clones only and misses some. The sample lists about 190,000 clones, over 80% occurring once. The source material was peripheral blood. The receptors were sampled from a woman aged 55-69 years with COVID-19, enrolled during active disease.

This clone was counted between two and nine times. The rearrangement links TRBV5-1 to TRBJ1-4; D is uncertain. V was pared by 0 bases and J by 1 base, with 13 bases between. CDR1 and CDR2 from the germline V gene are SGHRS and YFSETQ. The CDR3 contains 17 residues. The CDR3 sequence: CASSLAGSGLTNEKLFF. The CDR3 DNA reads TGCGCCAGCAGCTTGGCCGGTAGCGGACTAACTAATGAAAAACTGTTTTTT.

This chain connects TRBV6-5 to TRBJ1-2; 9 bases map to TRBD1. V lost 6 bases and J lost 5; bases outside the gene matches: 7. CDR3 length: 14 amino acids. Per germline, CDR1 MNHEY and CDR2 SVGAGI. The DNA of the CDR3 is TGTGCCAGCAGGATGGACAGGGGTGAATATGGCTACACCTTC. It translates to CASRMDRGEYGYTF.

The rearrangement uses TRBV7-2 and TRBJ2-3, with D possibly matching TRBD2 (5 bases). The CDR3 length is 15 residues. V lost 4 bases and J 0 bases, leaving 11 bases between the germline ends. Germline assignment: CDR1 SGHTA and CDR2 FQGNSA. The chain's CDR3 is CASSSFLASTDTQYF. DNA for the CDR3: TGTGCCAGCAGCTCATTTCTAGCAAGCACAGATACGCAGTATTTT.

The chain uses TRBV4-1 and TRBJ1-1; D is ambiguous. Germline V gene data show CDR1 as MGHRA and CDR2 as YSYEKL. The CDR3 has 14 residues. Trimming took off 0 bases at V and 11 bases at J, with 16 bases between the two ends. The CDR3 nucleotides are TGCGCCAGCAGCCAAGAGCCCCCACCCAGCGTGGCTTTCTTT. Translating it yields CASSQEPPPSVAFF.

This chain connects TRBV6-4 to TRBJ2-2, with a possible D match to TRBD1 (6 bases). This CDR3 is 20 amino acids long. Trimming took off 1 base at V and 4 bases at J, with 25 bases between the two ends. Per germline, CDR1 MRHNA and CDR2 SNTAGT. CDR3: CASSDFWGLDRSGSTGELFF. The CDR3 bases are TGTGCCAGCAGTGACTTTTGGGGGCTAGATAGGAGTGGGTCCACCGGGGAGCTGTTTTTT.

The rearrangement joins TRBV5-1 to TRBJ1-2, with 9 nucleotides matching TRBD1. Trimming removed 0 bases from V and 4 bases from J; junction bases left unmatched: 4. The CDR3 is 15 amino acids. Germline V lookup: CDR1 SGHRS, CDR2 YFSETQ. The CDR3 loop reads CASSLGPGQGYGYTF. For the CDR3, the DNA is TGCGCCAGCAGCTTGGGACCGGGACAGGGCTATGGCTACACCTTC.

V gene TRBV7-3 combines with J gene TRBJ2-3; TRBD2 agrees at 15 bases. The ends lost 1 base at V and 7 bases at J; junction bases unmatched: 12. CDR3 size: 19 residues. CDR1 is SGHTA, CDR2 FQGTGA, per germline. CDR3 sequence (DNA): TGTGCCAGCAGCTTAAGACCGGGACTAGCGGGAGGTACTAGGAATACGCAGTATTTT. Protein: CASSLRPGLAGGTRNTQYF. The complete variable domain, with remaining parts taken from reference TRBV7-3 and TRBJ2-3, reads GAGVSQTPSNKVTEKGKYVELRCDPISGHTALYWYRQSLGQGPEFLIYFQGTGAADDSGLPNDRFFAVRPEGSVSTLKIQRTERGDSAVYLCASSLRPGLAGGTRNTQYFGPGTRLTVL.

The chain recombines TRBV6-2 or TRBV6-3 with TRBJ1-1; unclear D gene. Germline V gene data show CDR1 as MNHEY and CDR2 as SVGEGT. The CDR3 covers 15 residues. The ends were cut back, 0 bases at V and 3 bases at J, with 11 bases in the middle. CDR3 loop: CASSYSRSGDTEAFF. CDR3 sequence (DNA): TGTGCCAGCAGTTACTCGAGAAGTGGAGACACTGAAGCTTTCTTT.

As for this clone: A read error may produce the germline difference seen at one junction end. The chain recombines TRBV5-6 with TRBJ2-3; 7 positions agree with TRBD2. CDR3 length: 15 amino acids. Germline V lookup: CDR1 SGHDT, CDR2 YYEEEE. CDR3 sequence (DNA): TGTGCCAGCACCATAAGGTCGACTAGCATAGATACGCAGTATTTT. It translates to CASTIRSTSIDTQYF.

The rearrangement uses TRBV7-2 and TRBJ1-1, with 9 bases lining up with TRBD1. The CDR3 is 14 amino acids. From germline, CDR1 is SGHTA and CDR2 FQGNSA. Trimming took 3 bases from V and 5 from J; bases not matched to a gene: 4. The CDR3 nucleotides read TGTGCCAGCAGCTTGACAGGGGGGGTTACTGAAGCTTTCTTT. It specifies CASSLTGGVTEAFF.

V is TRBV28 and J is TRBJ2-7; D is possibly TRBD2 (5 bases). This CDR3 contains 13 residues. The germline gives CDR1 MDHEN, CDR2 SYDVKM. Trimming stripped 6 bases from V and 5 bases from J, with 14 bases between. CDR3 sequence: CASSSPNGNEQYV. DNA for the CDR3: TGTGCCAGCAGCTCCCCCAACGGGAACGAGCAGTACGTC.

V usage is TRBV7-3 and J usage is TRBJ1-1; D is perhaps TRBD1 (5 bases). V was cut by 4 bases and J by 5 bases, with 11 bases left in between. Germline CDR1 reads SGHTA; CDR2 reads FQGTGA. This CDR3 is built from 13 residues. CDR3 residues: CASSWTGGTEAFF. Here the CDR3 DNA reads TGTGCCAGCAGCTGGACGGGGGGGACTGAAGCTTTCTTT. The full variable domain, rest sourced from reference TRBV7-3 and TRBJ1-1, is GAGVSQTPSNKVTEKGKYVELRCDPISGHTALYWYRQSLGQGPEFLIYFQGTGAADDSGLPNDRFFAVRPEGSVSTLKIQRTERGDSAVYLCASSWTGGTEAFFGQGTRLTVV.

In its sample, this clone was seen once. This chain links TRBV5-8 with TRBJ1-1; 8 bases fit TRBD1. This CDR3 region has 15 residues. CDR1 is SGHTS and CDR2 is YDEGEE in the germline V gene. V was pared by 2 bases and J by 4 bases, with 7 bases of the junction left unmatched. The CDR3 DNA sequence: TGTGCCAGCAGCTTCACAGGGGGACGTGGCACTGAAGCTTTCTTT. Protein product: CASSFTGGRGTEAFF.

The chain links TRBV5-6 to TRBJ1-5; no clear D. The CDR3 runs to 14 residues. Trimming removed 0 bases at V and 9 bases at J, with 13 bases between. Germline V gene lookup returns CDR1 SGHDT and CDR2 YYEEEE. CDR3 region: CASSLGGSFGPQHF. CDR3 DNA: TGTGCCAGCAGCTTGGGAGGCTCCTTTGGGCCCCAGCATTTT.

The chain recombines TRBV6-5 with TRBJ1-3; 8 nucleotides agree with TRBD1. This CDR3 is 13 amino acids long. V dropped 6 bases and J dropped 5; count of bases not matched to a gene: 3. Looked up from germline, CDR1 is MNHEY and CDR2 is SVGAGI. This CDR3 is CASRRQGRNTIYF. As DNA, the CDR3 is TGTGCCAGCAGACGACAGGGGAGAAACACCATATATTTT.

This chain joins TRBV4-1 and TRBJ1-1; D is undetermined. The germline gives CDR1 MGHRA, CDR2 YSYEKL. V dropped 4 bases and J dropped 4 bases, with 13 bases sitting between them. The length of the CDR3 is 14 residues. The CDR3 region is CASSPTSGSTEAFF. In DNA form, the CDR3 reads TGCGCCAGCAGCCCAACCTCTGGGAGCACTGAAGCTTTCTTT.

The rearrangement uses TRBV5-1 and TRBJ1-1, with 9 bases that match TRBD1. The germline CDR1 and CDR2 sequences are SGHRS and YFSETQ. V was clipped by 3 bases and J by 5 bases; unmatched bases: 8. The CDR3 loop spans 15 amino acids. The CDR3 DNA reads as TGCGCCAGCAGCTCCTACAGGGGGCAGAGGACTGAAGCTTTCTTT. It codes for CASSSYRGQRTEAFF.

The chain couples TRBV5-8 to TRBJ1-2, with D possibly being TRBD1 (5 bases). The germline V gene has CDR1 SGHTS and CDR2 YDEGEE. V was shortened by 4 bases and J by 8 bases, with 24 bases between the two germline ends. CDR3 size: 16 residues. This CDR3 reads CASSRPGLTTLRGYTF. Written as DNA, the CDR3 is TGTGCCAGCAGCCGCCCGGGACTGACGACTCTCCGGGGCTACACCTTC. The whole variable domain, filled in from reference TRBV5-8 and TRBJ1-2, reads EAGVTQSPTHLIKTRGQQATLRCSPISGHTSVYWYQQALGLGLQFLLWYDEGEERNRGNFPPRFSGRQFPNYSSELNVNALELEDSALYLCASSRPGLTTLRGYTFGSGTRLTVV.

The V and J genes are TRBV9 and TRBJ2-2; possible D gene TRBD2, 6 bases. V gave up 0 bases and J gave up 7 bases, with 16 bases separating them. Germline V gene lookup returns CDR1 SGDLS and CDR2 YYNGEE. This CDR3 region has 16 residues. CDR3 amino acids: CASSVASVYDGGELFF. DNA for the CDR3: TGTGCCAGCAGCGTAGCTAGCGTCTATGATGGCGGGGAGCTGTTTTTT. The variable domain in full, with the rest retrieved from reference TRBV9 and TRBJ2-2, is DSGVTQTPKHLITATGQRVTLRCSPRSGDLSVYWYQQSLDQGLQFLIQYYNGEERAKGNILERFSAQQFPDLHSELNLSSLELGDSALYFCASSVASVYDGGELFFGEGSRLTVL.

The CDR3: CASSLFSGSNQPQHF. The CDR3 nucleotides read TGTGCCAGCAGCTTATTCAGCGGTAGCAATCAGCCCCAGCATTTT. V and J are TRBV7-2 and TRBJ1-5; no definite D call. Germline-derived CDR1 and CDR2 are SGHTA and FQGNSA. This CDR3 has 15 residues. The ends were cut back, 2 bases at V and 0 bases at J, with 8 bases in the middle.